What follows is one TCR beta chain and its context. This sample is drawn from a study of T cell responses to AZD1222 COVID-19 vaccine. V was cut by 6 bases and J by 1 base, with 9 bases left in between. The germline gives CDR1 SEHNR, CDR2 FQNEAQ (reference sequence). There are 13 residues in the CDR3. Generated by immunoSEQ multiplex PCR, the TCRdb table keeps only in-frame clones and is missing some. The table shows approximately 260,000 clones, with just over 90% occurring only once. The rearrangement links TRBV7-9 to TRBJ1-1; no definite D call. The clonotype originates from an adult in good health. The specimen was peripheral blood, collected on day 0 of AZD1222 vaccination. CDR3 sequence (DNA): TGTGCCAGCAGTCCAAAAGGGAACACTGAAGCTTTCTTT. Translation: CASSPKGNTEAFF.